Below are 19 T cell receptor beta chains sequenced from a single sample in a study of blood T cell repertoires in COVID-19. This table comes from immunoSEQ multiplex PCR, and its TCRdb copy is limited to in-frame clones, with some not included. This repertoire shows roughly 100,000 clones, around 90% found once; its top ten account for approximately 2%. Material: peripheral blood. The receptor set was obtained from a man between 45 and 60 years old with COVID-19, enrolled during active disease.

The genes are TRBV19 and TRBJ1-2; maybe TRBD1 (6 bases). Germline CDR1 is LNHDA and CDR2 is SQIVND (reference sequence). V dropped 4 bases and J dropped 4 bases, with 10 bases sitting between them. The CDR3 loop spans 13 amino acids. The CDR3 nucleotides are TGTGCCAGTAGTAACAGGGATCTCTATGGCTACACCTTC. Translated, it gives CASSNRDLYGYTF.

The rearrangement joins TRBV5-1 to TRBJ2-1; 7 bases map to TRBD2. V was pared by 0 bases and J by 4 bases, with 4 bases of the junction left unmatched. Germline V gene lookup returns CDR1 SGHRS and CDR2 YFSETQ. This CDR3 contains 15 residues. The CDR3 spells CASSLDFGGYNEQFF. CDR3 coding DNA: TGCGCCAGCAGCTTGGATTTCGGGGGGTACAATGAGCAGTTCTTC.

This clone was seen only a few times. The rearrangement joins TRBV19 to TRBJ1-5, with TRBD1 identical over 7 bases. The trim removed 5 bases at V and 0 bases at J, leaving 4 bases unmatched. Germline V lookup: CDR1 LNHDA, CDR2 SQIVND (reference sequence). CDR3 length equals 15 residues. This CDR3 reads CASSRDSYSNQPQHF. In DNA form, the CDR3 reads TGTGCCAGTAGTCGGGACAGTTATAGCAATCAGCCCCAGCATTTT.

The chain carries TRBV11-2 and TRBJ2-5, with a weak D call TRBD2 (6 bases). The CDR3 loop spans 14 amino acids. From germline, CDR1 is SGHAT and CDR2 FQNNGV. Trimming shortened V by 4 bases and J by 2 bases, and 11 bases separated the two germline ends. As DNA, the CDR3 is TGTGCCAGCAGCTCGGGACTTTTTCAAGAGACCCAGTACTTC. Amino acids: CASSSGLFQETQYF.

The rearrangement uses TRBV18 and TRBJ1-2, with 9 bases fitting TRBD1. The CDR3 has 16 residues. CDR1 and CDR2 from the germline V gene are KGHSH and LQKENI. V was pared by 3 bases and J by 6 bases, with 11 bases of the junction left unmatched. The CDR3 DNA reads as TGTGCCAGCTCACCGCGTACAGGGGGCGCTGGACATGGCTACACCTTC. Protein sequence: CASSPRTGGAGHGYTF.

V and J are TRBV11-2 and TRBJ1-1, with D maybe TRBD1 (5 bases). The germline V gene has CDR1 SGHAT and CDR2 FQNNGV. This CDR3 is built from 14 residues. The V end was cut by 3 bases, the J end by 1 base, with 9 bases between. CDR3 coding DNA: TGTGCCAGCAGCTTGGGAGGGACGAACACTGAAGCTTTCTTT. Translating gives CASSLGGTNTEAFF. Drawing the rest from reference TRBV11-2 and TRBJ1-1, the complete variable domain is EAGVAQSPRYKIIEKRQSVAFWCNPISGHATLYWYQQILGQGPKLLIQFQNNGVVDDSQLPKDRFSAERLKGVDSTLKIQPAKLEDSAVYLCASSLGGTNTEAFFGQGTRLTVV.

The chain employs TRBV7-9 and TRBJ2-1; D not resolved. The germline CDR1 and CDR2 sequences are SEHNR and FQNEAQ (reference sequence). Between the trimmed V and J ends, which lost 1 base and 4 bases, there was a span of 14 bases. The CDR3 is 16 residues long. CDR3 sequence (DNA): TGTGCCAGCAGCTTAGTAAGTTTGGCTCCTTACAATGAGCAGTTCTTC. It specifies CASSLVSLAPYNEQFF.

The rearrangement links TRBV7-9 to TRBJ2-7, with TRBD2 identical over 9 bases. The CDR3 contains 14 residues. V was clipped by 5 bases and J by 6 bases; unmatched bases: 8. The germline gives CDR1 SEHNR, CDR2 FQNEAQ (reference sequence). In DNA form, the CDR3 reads TGTGCCAGCAGCCTCCTAGCGGGGCCAGGCGAGCAGTACTTC. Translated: CASSLLAGPGEQYF.

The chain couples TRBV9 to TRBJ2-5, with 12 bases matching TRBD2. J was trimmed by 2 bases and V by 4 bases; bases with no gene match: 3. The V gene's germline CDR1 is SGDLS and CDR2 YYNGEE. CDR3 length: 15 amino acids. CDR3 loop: CASSLGLAGQETQYF. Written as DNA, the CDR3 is TGTGCCAGCAGCTTAGGACTAGCGGGACAAGAGACCCAGTACTTC.

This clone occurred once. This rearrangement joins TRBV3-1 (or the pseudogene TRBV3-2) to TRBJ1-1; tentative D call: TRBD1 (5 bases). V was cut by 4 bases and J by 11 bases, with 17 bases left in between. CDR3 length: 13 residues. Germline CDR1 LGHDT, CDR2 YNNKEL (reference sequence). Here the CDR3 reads CASSPLRAGHAFF. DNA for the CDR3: TGTGCCAGCAGCCCCCTCCGGGCAGGGCACGCTTTCTTT.

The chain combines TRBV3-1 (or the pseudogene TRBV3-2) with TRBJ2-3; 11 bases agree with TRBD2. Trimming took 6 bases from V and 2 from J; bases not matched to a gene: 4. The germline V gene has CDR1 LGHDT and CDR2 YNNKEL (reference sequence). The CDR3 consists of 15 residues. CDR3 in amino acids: CASRASGGLTDTQYF. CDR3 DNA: TGTGCCAGCAGAGCTAGCGGGGGGCTCACAGATACGCAGTATTTT.

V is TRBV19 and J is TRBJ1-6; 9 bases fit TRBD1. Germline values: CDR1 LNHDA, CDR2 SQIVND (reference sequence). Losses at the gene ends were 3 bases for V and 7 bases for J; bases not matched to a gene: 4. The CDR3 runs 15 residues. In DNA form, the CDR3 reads TGTGCCAGTAGTATGGCCGGGACAGGGAATTCACCCCTCCACTTT. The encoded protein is CASSMAGTGNSPLHF.

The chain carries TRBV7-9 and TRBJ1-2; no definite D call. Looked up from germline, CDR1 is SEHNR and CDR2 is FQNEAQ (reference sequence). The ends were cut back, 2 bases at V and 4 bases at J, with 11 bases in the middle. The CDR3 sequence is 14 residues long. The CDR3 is CASSLPGSSYGYTF. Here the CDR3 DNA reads TGTGCCAGCAGCTTACCCGGTTCCTCCTATGGCTACACCTTC.

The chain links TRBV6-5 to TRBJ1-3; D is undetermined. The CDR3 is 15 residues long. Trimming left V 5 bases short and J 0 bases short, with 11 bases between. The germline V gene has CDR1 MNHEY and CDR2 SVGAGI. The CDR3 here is CASSPWRSSGNTIYF. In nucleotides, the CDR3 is TGTGCCAGCAGTCCTTGGCGGAGCTCTGGAAACACCATATATTTT.

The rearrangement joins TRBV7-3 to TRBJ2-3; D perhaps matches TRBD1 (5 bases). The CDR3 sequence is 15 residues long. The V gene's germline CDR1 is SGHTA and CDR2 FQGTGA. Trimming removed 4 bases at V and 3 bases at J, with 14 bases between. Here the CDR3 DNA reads TGTGCCAGCAGCTCGACAGTTCTGTTAACAGATACGCAGTATTTT. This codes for CASSSTVLLTDTQYF.

The CDR3 loop is CASEIGAETYGYTF. The CDR3 coding sequence is TGTGCCAGCGAAATAGGAGCCGAAACCTATGGCTACACCTTC. J is TRBJ1-2 and V is TRBV6-5, with no clear D. This CDR3 comprises 14 residues. V dropped 8 bases and J dropped 4 bases, with 17 bases sitting between them. Germline V gene lookup returns CDR1 MNHEY and CDR2 SVGAGI.

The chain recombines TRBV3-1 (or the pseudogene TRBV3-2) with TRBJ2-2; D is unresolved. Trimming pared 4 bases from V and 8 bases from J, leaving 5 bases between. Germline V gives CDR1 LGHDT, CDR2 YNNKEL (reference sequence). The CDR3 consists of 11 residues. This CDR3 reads CASSLSGELFF. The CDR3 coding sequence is TGTGCCAGCAGCCTGTCGGGGGAGCTGTTTTTT.

This CDR3 is CASSYLDGTGSEQYF. The CDR3 nucleotides read TGTGCCAGCAGTTACCTCGACGGGACAGGGTCGGAGCAGTACTTC. The chain recombines TRBV28 with TRBJ2-7; 9 bases are shared with TRBD1. The CDR3 loop spans 15 amino acids. Trimming cost V 4 bases and J 7 bases; bases outside gene matches: 11. Germline V gene sequence: CDR1 MDHEN, CDR2 SYDVKM.

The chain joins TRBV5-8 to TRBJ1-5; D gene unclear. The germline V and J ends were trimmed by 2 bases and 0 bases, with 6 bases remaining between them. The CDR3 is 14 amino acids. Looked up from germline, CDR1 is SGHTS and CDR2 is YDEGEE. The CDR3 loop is CASSLYYSNQPQHF. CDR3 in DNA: TGTGCCAGCAGCTTATATTATAGCAATCAGCCCCAGCATTTT.